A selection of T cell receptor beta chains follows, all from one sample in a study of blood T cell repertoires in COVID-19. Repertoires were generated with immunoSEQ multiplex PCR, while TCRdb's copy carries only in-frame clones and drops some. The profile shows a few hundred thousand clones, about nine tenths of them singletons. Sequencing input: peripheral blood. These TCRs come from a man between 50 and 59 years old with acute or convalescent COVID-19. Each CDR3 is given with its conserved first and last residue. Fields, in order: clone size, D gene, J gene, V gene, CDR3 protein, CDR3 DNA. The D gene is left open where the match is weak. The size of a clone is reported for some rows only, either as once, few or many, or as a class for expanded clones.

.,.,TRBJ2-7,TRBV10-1,CASSGAGATYEQYF,TGCGCCAGCAGTGGCGCTGGGGCCACCTACGAGCAGTACTTC
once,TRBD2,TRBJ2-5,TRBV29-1,CSVGKRGGQETQYF,TGCAGCGTGGGGAAGCGGGGGGGCCAAGAGACCCAGTACTTC
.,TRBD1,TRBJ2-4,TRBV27,CASSSNRDRGLAKNIQYF,TGTGCCAGCAGTTCGAACCGGGACAGGGGACTAGCCAAAAACATTCAGTACTTC
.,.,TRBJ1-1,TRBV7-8,CASSRFSGPGNTEAFF,TGTGCCAGCAGCCGTTTCTCCGGGCCGGGAAACACTGAAGCTTTCTTT
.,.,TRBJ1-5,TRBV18,CASSPQQGGIGDQPQHF,TGTGCCAGCTCACCTCAGCAGGGCGGGATAGGGGATCAGCCCCAGCATTTT
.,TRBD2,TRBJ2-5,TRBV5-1,CASSPAHGGVETQYF,TGCGCCAGCAGCCCCGCTCACGGGGGGGTGGAGACCCAGTACTTC
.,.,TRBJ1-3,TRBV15,CATSPNTGNTIYF,TGTGCCACCAGCCCAAACACAGGAAACACCATATATTTT
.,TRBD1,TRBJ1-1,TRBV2,CASRDRGSLGEAFF,TGTGCCAGTCGGGACAGGGGGTCGCTGGGTGAAGCTTTCTTT
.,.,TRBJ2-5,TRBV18,CASSPSQGAFGETQYF,TGTGCCAGCTCACCATCCCAGGGCGCTTTCGGAGAGACCCAGTACTTC
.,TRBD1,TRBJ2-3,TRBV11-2,CASTPTGGDTQYF,TGTGCCTCTACCCCCACAGGGGGAGATACGCAGTATTTT
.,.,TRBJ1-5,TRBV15,CATSSARTNQPQHF,TGTGCTACCAGCAGTGCCAGAACAAATCAGCCCCAGCATTTT
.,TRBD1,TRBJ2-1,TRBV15,CATSRETGSYNEQFF,TGTGCCACCAGCAGAGAGACAGGGAGTTACAATGAGCAGTTCTTC
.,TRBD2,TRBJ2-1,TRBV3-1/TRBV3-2,CASSQERLLAGYNEQFF,TGTGCCAGCAGCCAAGAACGCTTACTAGCGGGGTACAATGAGCAGTTCTTC